These 5 T cell receptor beta chains share one sample of origin, sequenced in a study of T cell responses to AZD1222 COVID-19 vaccine. This table comes from immunoSEQ multiplex PCR, and its TCRdb copy is limited to in-frame clones, with some not included. The data hold fewer than 200,000 clones, with about 92% observed a single time. This specimen was peripheral blood, taken on day 0 of AZD1222 vaccination. The receptors derive from an adult in good health.

The J gene is TRBJ1-1, the V gene TRBV3-1 (or the pseudogene TRBV3-2); a weak D match, TRBD1 (6 bases). Germline V gene lookup returns CDR1 LGHDT and CDR2 YNNKEL (reference sequence). Trimming cost V 4 bases and J 4 bases, with 13 bases left between them. The CDR3 is 14 residues long. The CDR3 region is CASSPTGSGTEAFF. The DNA of the CDR3 is TGTGCCAGCAGCCCTACAGGGAGTGGCACTGAAGCTTTCTTT.

CDR3 residues: CASSLDGTGLYNTEAFF. As DNA, the CDR3 is TGTGCCAGCAGCCTCGATGGGACAGGGCTCTATAACACTGAAGCTTTCTTT. This sequence joins TRBV7-9 and TRBJ1-1, with 9 bases aligning to TRBD1. Germline V gene lookup returns CDR1 SEHNR and CDR2 FQNEAQ (reference sequence). The length of the CDR3 is 17 residues. V dropped 5 bases and J dropped 2; count of bases not matched to a gene: 12.

In this sample, this clone turned up once. The rearrangement uses TRBV5-8 and TRBJ1-2; TRBD1 might be the D (5 bases). The CDR3 spans 12 residues. Trimming removed 4 bases from V and 5 bases from J, with 9 bases in between. CDR1 SGHTS and CDR2 YDEGEE come from the germline V gene. The CDR3 DNA sequence: TGTGCCAGCAGCCCGGACACTTATGGCTACACCTTC. Translated: CASSPDTYGYTF.

The V and J genes are TRBV9 and TRBJ1-3; possible D gene TRBD1, 6 bases. Germline V CDR1 and CDR2: SGDLS, YYNGEE. CDR3 size: 17 residues. Trimming took off 1 base at V and 4 bases at J, with 18 bases between the two ends. The CDR3 region has the DNA TGTGCCAGCAGCGTAAACCTCGGGGGCGCGGGGGGAAACACCATATATTTT. Translation gives CASSVNLGGAGGNTIYF.

The chain joins TRBV7-6 to TRBJ2-7; D not resolved. CDR1 is SGHVS and CDR2 is FNYEAQ in the germline V gene. There are 16 residues in the CDR3. V dropped 3 bases and J dropped 2 bases, with 17 bases sitting between them. CDR3 amino acids: CASSLIEPWQAYEQYF. CDR3 nucleotides: TGTGCCAGCAGCTTGATTGAACCGTGGCAGGCCTACGAGCAGTACTTC.